One sample yielded the 19 T cell receptor beta chains listed below, sequenced in a study of human T cells and chemical hapten exposure. TCRdb reprocessed the RACE reads via MiXCR and lists one record per CDR3 protein. There are 150,000 to 200,000 distinct CDR3 sequences in the sample; 24% occur only once, and approximately 2.5% lies in the top ten. Time point: patch test 3, about 24 weeks after DPC sensitization. Regarding treatment: therapeutic diphenylcyclopropenone sensitization with weekly scalp DPC. This specimen consisted of whole blood, obtained in connection with sensitization to the hapten diphenylcyclopropenone (DPC). These receptors were obtained from a woman aged 40 to 55 with alopecia areata. Some clones in this sample may be carry-over from other donors' samples.

In this sample, this clonotype turned up once. The chain links TRBV6-2 or TRBV6-3 to TRBJ1-5, with D maybe TRBD1 (6 bases). Trimming took 1 base from V and 2 from J, leaving 6 bases between them. Germline CDR1 reads MNHEY; CDR2 reads SVGEGT. The CDR3 extends over 14 amino acids. The CDR3 reads CASSYYRGNQPQHF. Written as DNA, the CDR3 is TGTGCCAGCAGTTACTACAGGGGCAATCAGCCCCAGCATTTT.

A few counts support this clonotype. This chain links TRBV5-1 with TRBJ2-5, with 10 bases matching TRBD2. V dropped 6 bases and J dropped 5; count of bases not matched to a gene: 7. The CDR3 length is 14 residues. CDR1 is SGHRS, CDR2 YFSETQ, per germline. The CDR3 coding sequence is TGCGCCAGCACAGCGGGAGGGCCGGTCGAGACCCAGTACTTC. Protein product: CASTAGGPVETQYF.

The chain has TRBV7-8 and TRBJ1-6, with 7 bases fitting TRBD1. Germline V lookup: CDR1 SGHVS, CDR2 FQNEAQ. V lost 5 bases, J lost 8 bases, and 9 bases stayed unmatched. This CDR3 is 15 amino acids long. The DNA for the CDR3 is TGTGCCAGCAGCGGCAGGGGGAAGGTTGATTCACCCCTCCACTTT. Its protein is CASSGRGKVDSPLHF. Variable domain in full (rest from reference TRBV7-8 and TRBJ1-6): GAGVSQSPRYKVAKRGQDVALRCDPISGHVSLFWYQQALGQGPEFLTYFQNEAQLDKSGLPSDRFFAERPEGSVSTLKIQRTQQEDSAVYLCASSGRGKVDSPLHFGNGTRLTVT.

The V call is TRBV5-5, the J call TRBJ2-2; D perhaps matches TRBD2 (5 bases). CDR1 is SGHKS, CDR2 YYEKEE, per germline (reference sequence). The V and J ends lost 0 bases and 1 base respectively, with 16 bases between them. The length of the CDR3 is 18 residues. The CDR3 sequence: CASSLVPARGRNTGELFF. In DNA, the CDR3 is TGTGCCAGCAGCTTGGTTCCGGCCAGAGGGAGGAACACCGGGGAGCTGTTTTTT.

This clonotype occurred once. The CDR3 here is CASGASDTQYF. For the CDR3, the DNA is TGTGCCAGCGGTGCTTCCGATACGCAGTATTTT. The chain links TRBV7-9 to TRBJ2-3; D gene unclear. V lost 8 bases and J 6 bases, leaving 9 bases between the germline ends. This CDR3 spans 11 amino acids. Per the germline V gene, CDR1 is SEHNR and CDR2 is FQNEAQ (reference sequence).

This clonotype showed up just a few times. The CDR3 protein is CASSVVRGQGASGELFF. The CDR3 DNA sequence: TGTGCCAGCAGCGTAGTGAGGGGACAGGGGGCTTCCGGGGAGCTGTTTTTT. The chain uses TRBV9 and TRBJ2-2; 12 positions agree with TRBD1. Germline CDR1 is SGDLS and CDR2 is YYNGEE. Trimming removed 0 bases from V and 6 bases from J; junction bases left unmatched: 6. The CDR3 has 17 residues.

The chain carries TRBV6-2 or TRBV6-3 and TRBJ1-2; 8 positions agree with TRBD1. The J segment lost 8 bases and the V segment lost 0 bases, leaving 5 bases of the junction unmatched. The CDR3 is made up of 14 amino acids. Germline values: CDR1 MNHEY, CDR2 SVGEGT. The CDR3 is CASSYSQGATGYTF. The CDR3 coding sequence is TGTGCCAGCAGTTACTCGCAGGGGGCGACCGGCTACACCTTC.

There are a few counts of this clonotype. CDR3 nucleotides: TGTGCCAGCAGCTTAGTCGCAGGGGGTGACTATGGCTACACCTTC. Its protein product is CASSLVAGGDYGYTF. The gene calls are TRBV7-2 and TRBJ1-2; TRBD1 aligns across 7 bases. With V trimmed by 1 base and J by 3 bases, 5 bases remained unmatched. The CDR3 consists of 15 residues. Germline-derived CDR1 and CDR2 are SGHTA and FQGNSA.

This chain uses TRBV19 with TRBJ1-2, with no clear D. The CDR3 runs 13 residues. Germline V gene lookup returns CDR1 LNHDA and CDR2 SQIVND (reference sequence). V gave up 3 bases and J gave up 8 bases, with 13 bases separating them. The CDR3 here is CASSMNSPLGYTF. The CDR3 DNA is TGTGCCAGTAGTATGAACAGCCCCCTGGGCTACACCTTC.

The V and J genes are TRBV28 and TRBJ2-1; 8 positions match TRBD2. The CDR3 spans 14 residues. Germline-derived CDR1 and CDR2 are MDHEN and SYDVKM. V was pared by 6 bases and J by 8 bases, with 9 bases of the junction left unmatched. The CDR3 loop is CASSSRTSRDEQFF. CDR3 nucleotides: TGTGCCAGCAGCTCCAGGACTAGCAGGGATGAGCAGTTCTTC. Full variable domain (remainder filled in from reference TRBV28 and TRBJ2-1): DVKVTQSSRYLVKRTGEKVFLECVQDMDHENMFWYRQDPGLGLRLIYFSYDVKMKEKGDIPEGYSVSREKKERFSLILESASTNQTSMYLCASSSRTSRDEQFFGPGTRLTVL.

The genes are TRBV29-1 and TRBJ2-3; D is unclear. The V gene's germline CDR1 is SQVTM and CDR2 ANQGSEA. Between the trimmed V and J ends, which lost 6 bases and 0 bases, there was a span of 13 bases. This CDR3 is built from 14 residues. The chain's CDR3 is CSVAVLTSTDTQYF. For the CDR3, the DNA is TGCAGCGTCGCCGTGCTGACTAGCACAGATACGCAGTATTTT.

This rearrangement joins TRBV28 to TRBJ2-2; 9 bases are a match to TRBD1. The CDR3 has 14 residues. Germline V gene lookup returns CDR1 MDHEN and CDR2 SYDVKM. CDR3 nucleotides: TGTGCTACTAACAGGGGGCGACGGACCGGGGAGCTGTTTTTT. Protein product: CATNRGRRTGELFF. The full variable domain, its missing parts supplied by reference TRBV28 and TRBJ2-2, is DVKVTQSSRYLVKRTGEKVFLECVQDMDHENMFWYRQDPGLGLRLIYFSYDVKMKEKGDIPEGYSVSREKKERFSLILESASTNQTSMYLCATNRGRRTGELFFGEGSRLTVL.

The rearrangement joins TRBV10-3 to TRBJ1-1, with D unclear. CDR1 is ENHRY and CDR2 is SYGVKD in the germline V gene. Trimming cost V 4 bases and J 0 bases, with 12 bases left between them. The CDR3 loop spans 15 amino acids. The CDR3 loop reads CAISVQRTMNTEAFF. The CDR3 nucleotides are TGTGCCATCAGTGTTCAACGTACCATGAACACTGAAGCTTTCTTT.

This clonotype appeared a few times. This chain connects TRBV6-5 to TRBJ2-5; a weak D match, TRBD2 (6 bases). Deletions cut 2 bases from V and 3 bases from J, with 7 bases between. Germline V gives CDR1 MNHEY, CDR2 SVGAGI. The CDR3 covers 13 residues. The chain's CDR3 is CASSYGLKETQYF. CDR3 sequence (DNA): TGTGCCAGCAGTTACGGACTAAAAGAGACCCAGTACTTC.

This clonotype came up a few times. V gene TRBV29-1 combines with J gene TRBJ2-1; D unclear. Germline V gene sequence: CDR1 SQVTM, CDR2 ANQGSEA. The CDR3 is 10 residues long. V shed 7 bases and J shed 8 bases, with 9 bases lying between them. The CDR3 protein is CSALEDEQFF. CDR3 DNA sequence: TGCAGCGCACTTGAGGATGAGCAGTTCTTC.

The genes are TRBV6-5 and TRBJ2-4; 14 bases fit TRBD2. V was clipped by 6 bases and J by 9 bases; unmatched bases: 7. Looked up from germline, CDR1 is MNHEY and CDR2 is SVGAGI. The CDR3 contains 15 residues. The CDR3 reads CASSKGLAGDLIQYF. CDR3 coding DNA: TGTGCCAGCAGCAAGGGACTAGCGGGAGACCTCATTCAGTACTTC.

The chain has TRBV20-1 and TRBJ1-5; 10 bases align to TRBD1. Trimming cost V 2 bases and J 0 bases; bases outside gene matches: 7. The germline V gene has CDR1 DFQATT and CDR2 SNEGSKA (reference sequence). This CDR3 has 17 residues. CDR3 residues: CSARMGQGLISNQPQHF. CDR3 sequence (DNA): TGCAGTGCTAGAATGGGACAGGGGCTCATTAGCAATCAGCCCCAGCATTTT.

A few counts support this clonotype. This chain uses TRBV7-3 with TRBJ2-6, with a weak D call TRBD2 (5 bases). This CDR3 is built from 16 residues. The V and J ends lost 3 bases and 4 bases respectively, with 13 bases between them. Per the germline V gene, CDR1 is SGHTA and CDR2 is FQGTGA. In nucleotides, the CDR3 is TGTGCCAGCAGCTTTACTTCGGGGAGCGGGGCCAACGTCCTGACTTTC. This sequence encodes CASSFTSGSGANVLTF.

The chain couples TRBV6-5 to TRBJ2-2; D is unclear. V was clipped by 2 bases and J by 4 bases, with 11 bases between them. The V gene's germline CDR1 is MNHEY and CDR2 SVGAGI. The CDR3 runs to 15 residues. The CDR3 region has the DNA TGTGCCAGCAGTTACGAGATAGGTGGCACCGGGGAGCTGTTTTTT. It yields the protein CASSYEIGGTGELFF.